This T cell receptor (beta chain) came from a study of cytomegalovirus exposure and HLA in healthy donors. Researchers ran the PCR with 60 Vbeta and 13 Jbeta primers. The repertoire was sequenced with immunoSEQ multiplex PCR; TCRdb's copy has only in-frame clones and lacks some. The table has approximately 100,000 clones, approximately 77% seen once. The specimen sequenced was PBMCs. The source of this sequence is a middle-aged woman in good health and CMV-seronegative.

The CDR3 region has the DNA TGTGCCAGCAGCTTAGACAGTAAGAACACTGAAGCTTTCTTT. Translated: CASSLDSKNTEAFF. The rearrangement joins TRBV7-9 to TRBJ1-1; D gene unclear. Germline V gene sequence: CDR1 SEHNR, CDR2 FQNEAQ (reference sequence). V lost 1 base to trimming and J lost 1 base, with 7 bases between them. The CDR3 consists of 14 residues.